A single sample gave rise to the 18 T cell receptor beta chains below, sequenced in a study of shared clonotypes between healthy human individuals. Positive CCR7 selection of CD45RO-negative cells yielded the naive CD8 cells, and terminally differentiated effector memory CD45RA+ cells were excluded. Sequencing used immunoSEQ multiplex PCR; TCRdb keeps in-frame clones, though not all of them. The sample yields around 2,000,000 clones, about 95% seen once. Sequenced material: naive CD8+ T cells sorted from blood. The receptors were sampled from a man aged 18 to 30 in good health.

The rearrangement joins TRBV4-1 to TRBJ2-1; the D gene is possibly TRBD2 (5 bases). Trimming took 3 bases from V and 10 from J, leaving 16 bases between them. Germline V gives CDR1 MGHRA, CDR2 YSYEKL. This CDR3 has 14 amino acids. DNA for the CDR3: TGCGCCAGCAGCCATCATCCCCTAGCAGGCGAGCAGTTCTTC. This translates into CASSHHPLAGEQFF.

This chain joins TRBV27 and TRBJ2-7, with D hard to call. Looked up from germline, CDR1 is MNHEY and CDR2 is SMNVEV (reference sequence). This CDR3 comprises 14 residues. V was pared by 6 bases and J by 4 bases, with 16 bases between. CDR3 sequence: CASSRNPILYEQYF. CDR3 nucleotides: TGTGCCAGCAGCCGAAATCCAATATTGTACGAGCAGTACTTC.

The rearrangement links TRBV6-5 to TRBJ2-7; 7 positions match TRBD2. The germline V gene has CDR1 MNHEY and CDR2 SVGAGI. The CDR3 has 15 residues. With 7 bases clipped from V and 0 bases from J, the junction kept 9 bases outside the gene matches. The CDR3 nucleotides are TGTGCCAGCACCCTAGGGTCTAGCGGCTCCTACGAGCAGTACTTC. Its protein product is CASTLGSSGSYEQYF.

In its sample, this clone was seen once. The CDR3 nucleotides are TGCGCCAGCAGCCAAGATCTTAACGGGAGAGGGGGCAATGAGCAGTTCTTC. This translates into CASSQDLNGRGGNEQFF. J is TRBJ2-1 and V is TRBV4-1, with D perhaps given as TRBD1 or TRBD2 (6 bases each). The length of the CDR3 is 17 residues. V gave up 0 bases and J gave up 6 bases, with 18 bases separating them. Germline values: CDR1 MGHRA, CDR2 YSYEKL.

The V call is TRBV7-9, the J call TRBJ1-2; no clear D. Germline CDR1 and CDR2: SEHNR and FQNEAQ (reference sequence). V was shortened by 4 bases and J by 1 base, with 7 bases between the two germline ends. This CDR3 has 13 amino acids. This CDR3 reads CASSSPINYGYTF. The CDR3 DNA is TGTGCCAGCAGCTCCCCAATTAACTATGGCTACACCTTC. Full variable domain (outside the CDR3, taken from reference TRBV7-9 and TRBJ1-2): DTGVSQNPRHKITKRGQNVTFRCDPISEHNRLYWYRQTLGQGPEFLTYFQNEAQLEKSRLLSDRFSAERPKGSFSTLEIQRTEQGDSAMYLCASSSPINYGYTFGSGTRLTVV.

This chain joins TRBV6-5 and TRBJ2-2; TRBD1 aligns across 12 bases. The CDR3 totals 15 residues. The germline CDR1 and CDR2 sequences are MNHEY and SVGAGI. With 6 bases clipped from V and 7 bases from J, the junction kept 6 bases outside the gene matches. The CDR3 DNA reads TGTGCCAGCAGCTGGGACAGGGGGCGCCACGGGGAGCTGTTTTTT. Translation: CASSWDRGRHGELFF.

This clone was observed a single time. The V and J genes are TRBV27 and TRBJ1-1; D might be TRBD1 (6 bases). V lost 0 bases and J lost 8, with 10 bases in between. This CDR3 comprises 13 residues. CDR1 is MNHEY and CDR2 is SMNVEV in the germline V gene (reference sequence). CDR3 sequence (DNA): TGTGCCAGCAGTTTATCCGGACAGAGAGAAGCTTTCTTT. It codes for CASSLSGQREAFF.

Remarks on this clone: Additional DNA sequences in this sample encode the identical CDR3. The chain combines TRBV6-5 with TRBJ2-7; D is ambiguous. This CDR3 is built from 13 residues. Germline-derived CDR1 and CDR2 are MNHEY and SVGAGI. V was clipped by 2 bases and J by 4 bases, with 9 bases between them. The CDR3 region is CASSYSESYEQYF. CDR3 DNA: TGTGCCAGCAGTTACAGTGAGTCGTACGAGCAGTACTTC.

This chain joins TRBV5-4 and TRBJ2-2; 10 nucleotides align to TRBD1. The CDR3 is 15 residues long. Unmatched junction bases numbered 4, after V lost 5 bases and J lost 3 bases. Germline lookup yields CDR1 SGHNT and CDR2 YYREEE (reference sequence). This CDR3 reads CASRRQGAHTGELFF. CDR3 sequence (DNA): TGTGCCAGCAGGCGACAGGGGGCGCACACCGGGGAGCTGTTTTTT.

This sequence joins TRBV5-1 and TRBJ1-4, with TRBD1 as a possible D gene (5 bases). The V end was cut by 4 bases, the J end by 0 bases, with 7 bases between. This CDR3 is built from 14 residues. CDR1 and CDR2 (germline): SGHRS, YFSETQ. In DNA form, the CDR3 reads TGCGCCAGCAGCCGAGGGGCAACTAATGAAAAACTGTTTTTT. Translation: CASSRGATNEKLFF.

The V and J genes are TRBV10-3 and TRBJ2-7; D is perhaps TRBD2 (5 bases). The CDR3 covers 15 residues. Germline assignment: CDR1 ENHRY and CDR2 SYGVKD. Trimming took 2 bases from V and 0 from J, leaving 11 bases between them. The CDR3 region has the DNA TGTGCCATCAGTGAGATCGGGGTTTACTCCTACGAGCAGTACTTC. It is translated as CAISEIGVYSYEQYF.

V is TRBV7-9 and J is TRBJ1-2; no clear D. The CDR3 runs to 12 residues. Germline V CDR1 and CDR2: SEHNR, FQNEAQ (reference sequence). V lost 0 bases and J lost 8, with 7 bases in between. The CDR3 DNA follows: TGTGCCAGCAGCTTAGCCCAGGAGGGCTACACCTTC. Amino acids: CASSLAQEGYTF. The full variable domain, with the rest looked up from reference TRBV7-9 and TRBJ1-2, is DTGVSQNPRHKITKRGQNVTFRCDPISEHNRLYWYRQTLGQGPEFLTYFQNEAQLEKSRLLSDRFSAERPKGSFSTLEIQRTEQGDSAMYLCASSLAQEGYTFGSGTRLTVV.

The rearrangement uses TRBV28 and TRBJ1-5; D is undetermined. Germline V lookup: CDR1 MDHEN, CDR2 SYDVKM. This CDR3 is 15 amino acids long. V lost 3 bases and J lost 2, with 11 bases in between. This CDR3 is CASSFSYTGNQPQHF. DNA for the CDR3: TGTGCCAGCAGTTTTAGTTATACAGGCAATCAGCCCCAGCATTTT. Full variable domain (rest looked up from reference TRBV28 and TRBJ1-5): DVKVTQSSRYLVKRTGEKVFLECVQDMDHENMFWYRQDPGLGLRLIYFSYDVKMKEKGDIPEGYSVSREKKERFSLILESASTNQTSMYLCASSFSYTGNQPQHFGDGTRLSIL.

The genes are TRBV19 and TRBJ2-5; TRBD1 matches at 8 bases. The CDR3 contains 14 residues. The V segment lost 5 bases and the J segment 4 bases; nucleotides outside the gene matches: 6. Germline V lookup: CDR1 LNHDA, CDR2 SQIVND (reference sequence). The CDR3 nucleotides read TGTGCCAGTAGTGCAGGGGGCACGGGAGAGACCCAGTACTTC. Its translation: CASSAGGTGETQYF.

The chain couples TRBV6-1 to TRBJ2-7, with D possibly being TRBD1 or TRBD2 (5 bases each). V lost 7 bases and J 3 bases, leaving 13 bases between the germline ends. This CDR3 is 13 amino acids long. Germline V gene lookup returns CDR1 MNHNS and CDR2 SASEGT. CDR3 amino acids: CASTRGAVYEQYF. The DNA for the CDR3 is TGTGCCAGCACGCGAGGGGCGGTCTACGAGCAGTACTTC.

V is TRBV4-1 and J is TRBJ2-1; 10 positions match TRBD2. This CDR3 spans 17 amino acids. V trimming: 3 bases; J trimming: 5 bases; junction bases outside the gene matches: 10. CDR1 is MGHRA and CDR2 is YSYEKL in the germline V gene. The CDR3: CASSHILAGERNNEQFF. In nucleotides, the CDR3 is TGCGCCAGCAGCCATATTCTAGCGGGGGAGCGAAACAATGAGCAGTTCTTC.

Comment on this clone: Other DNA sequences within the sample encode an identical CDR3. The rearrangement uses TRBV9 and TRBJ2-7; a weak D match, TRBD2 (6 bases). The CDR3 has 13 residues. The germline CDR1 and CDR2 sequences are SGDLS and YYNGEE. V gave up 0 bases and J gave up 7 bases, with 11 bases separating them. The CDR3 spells CASSVGGSGEQYF. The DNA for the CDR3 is TGTGCCAGCAGCGTAGGGGGTAGCGGAGAGCAGTACTTC.

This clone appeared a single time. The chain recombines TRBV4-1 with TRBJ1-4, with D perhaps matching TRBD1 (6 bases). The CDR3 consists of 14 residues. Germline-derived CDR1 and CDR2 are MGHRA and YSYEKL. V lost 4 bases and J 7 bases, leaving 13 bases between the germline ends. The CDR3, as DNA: TGCGCCAGCAGCCCTCGTTTAGGGGGTGAAAAACTGTTTTTT. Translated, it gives CASSPRLGGEKLFF.